Following are 29 T cell receptor beta chains from one sample sequenced in a study of technical replicates of blood from several donors (dated by TCRdb to about 2017). Library preparation employed the immunoSEQ multiplex PCR assay. This immuneACCESS table, as held by TCRdb, lists in-frame sequences with V and J called but not all clones. Of the missing ones, under half trace to an unresolved V gene in checked studies; the others have no known cause. This sample lists approximately 92,000 clones; 95% were detected once. The leading ten clones occupy about 0.36% of the sample. Sequencing input: T cells isolated from PBMCs. The receptors here all came from a human donor in good health.

This chain links TRBV18 with TRBJ2-1; 7 bases line up with TRBD2. This CDR3 spans 15 amino acids. CDR1 is KGHSH, CDR2 LQKENI, per germline. The V gene end was trimmed by 4 bases and the J gene end by 8 bases; junction bases not matched to a gene: 11. This CDR3 reads CASSLPLAVKHEQFF. The CDR3 coding sequence is TGTGCCAGCTCACTCCCCCTAGCGGTGAAGCATGAGCAGTTCTTC.

This chain connects TRBV30 to TRBJ1-3, with no clear D. Trimming stripped 0 bases from V and 3 bases from J, with 12 bases between. In germline, CDR1 is GTSNPN, CDR2 SVGIG (reference sequence). CDR3 length: 15 amino acids. Here the CDR3 DNA reads TGTGCCTGGAGTGTATACCCGAACGGTGGAAACACCATATATTTT. This encodes CAWSVYPNGGNTIYF.

The V call is TRBV19, the J call TRBJ1-1; 8 bases are a match to TRBD1. The V and J ends lost 7 bases and 2 bases, in that order; junction bases with no gene match: 0. The CDR3 has 12 amino acids. The germline gives CDR1 LNHDA, CDR2 SQIVND (reference sequence). CDR3 DNA sequence: TGTGCCAGTACAGGGGGCAACACTGAAGCTTTCTTT. Protein product: CASTGGNTEAFF.

The chain has TRBV11-3 and TRBJ2-5, with a weak D call TRBD1 (5 bases). The CDR3 covers 13 residues. Trimming took off 3 bases at V and 5 bases at J, with 10 bases between the two ends. Germline V gene lookup returns CDR1 SGHNT and CDR2 YENEEA. The CDR3 nucleotides read TGTGCCAGCAGCTTGGGGCCCGGGGAGACCCAGTACTTC. Its translation is CASSLGPGETQYF. Drawing the rest from reference TRBV11-3 and TRBJ2-5, the complete variable domain is EAGVVQSPRYKIIEKKQPVAFWCNPISGHNTLYWYLQNLGQGPELLIRYENEEAVDDSQLPKDRFSAERLKGVDSTLKIQPAELGDSAVYLCASSLGPGETQYFGPGTRLLVL.

This clone was seen only once. The rearrangement links TRBV14 to TRBJ1-4, with 8 bases that match TRBD1. The V gene end was trimmed by 1 base and the J gene end by 4 bases; junction bases not matched to a gene: 8. The CDR3 extends over 17 amino acids. CDR1 and CDR2 (germline): SGHDN, FVKESK. The DNA of the CDR3 is TGTGCCAGCAGCCAAGCAGGCAGGGGGCATATTAATGAAAAACTGTTTTTT. It specifies CASSQAGRGHINEKLFF.

The rearrangement links TRBV10-3 to TRBJ2-1; perhaps TRBD2 as D (6 bases). V was shortened by 8 bases and J by 8 bases, with 10 bases between the two germline ends. CDR1 is ENHRY, CDR2 SYGVKD, per germline. The CDR3 consists of 11 residues. The DNA of the CDR3 is TGTGCCATCGGGACTCTGGATGAGCAGTTCTTC. This encodes CAIGTLDEQFF.

The chain is built from TRBV10-3 and TRBJ1-3; D is undetermined. Germline V lookup: CDR1 ENHRY, CDR2 SYGVKD. V was trimmed by 6 bases and J by 0 bases, leaving 9 bases between them. This CDR3 has 14 amino acids. This CDR3 reads CAIRPISSGNTIYF. DNA for the CDR3: TGTGCCATCAGACCTATAAGCTCTGGAAACACCATATATTTT.

This chain links TRBV5-1 with TRBJ2-2; D call uncertain. This CDR3 is 15 amino acids long. Trimming stripped 4 bases from V and 5 bases from J, with 15 bases between. Germline V gene lookup returns CDR1 SGHRS and CDR2 YFSETQ. The CDR3 region has the DNA TGCGCCAGCAGCCCGGGTGATACGGTTACCGGGGAGCTGTTTTTT. Translation: CASSPGDTVTGELFF.

CDR3 in DNA: TGTGCCAGCCGCCGGGGGGAAATGAACACTGAAGCTTTCTTT. Translation: CASRRGEMNTEAFF. The chain is built from TRBV2 and TRBJ1-1, with a possible D match to TRBD1 (5 bases). The V gene lost 8 bases and the J gene lost 0 bases, with 13 bases spanning the gap. The CDR3 is 14 residues long. Germline V gene data show CDR1 as SNHLY and CDR2 as FYNNEI.

The V gene is TRBV4-1, the J gene TRBJ1-4; TRBD1 matches 8 bases. The CDR3 covers 18 residues. V shed 4 bases, J shed 0 bases, and the junction held 10 bases outside the gene matches. Looked up from germline, CDR1 is MGHRA and CDR2 is YSYEKL. The CDR3 is CASSPKTGVMATNEKLFF. For the CDR3, the DNA is TGCGCCAGCAGCCCTAAGACAGGGGTGATGGCAACTAATGAAAAACTGTTTTTT.

J is TRBJ2-7 and V is TRBV6-5; 9 nucleotides align to TRBD1. Losses at the gene ends were 8 bases for V and 3 bases for J; bases not matched to a gene: 2. There are 12 residues in the CDR3. Per the germline V gene, CDR1 is MNHEY and CDR2 is SVGAGI. This chain's CDR3 is CASGTGLYEQYF. In DNA, the CDR3 is TGTGCCAGCGGGACAGGGCTCTACGAGCAGTACTTC.

In nucleotides, the CDR3 is TGTGCCATCAGTGTAGCGGGAGGGTACAATGAGCAGTTCTTC. It translates to CAISVAGGYNEQFF. The rearrangement links TRBV10-3 to TRBJ2-1, with 11 bases fitting TRBD2. Germline V gene sequence: CDR1 ENHRY, CDR2 SYGVKD. The CDR3 is 14 residues long. The J segment lost 4 bases and the V segment lost 4 bases, leaving 0 bases of the junction unmatched.

The chain joins TRBV18 to TRBJ2-2; D gene unclear. CDR1 is KGHSH, CDR2 LQKENI, per germline. The CDR3 extends over 15 amino acids. Trimming took 4 bases from V and 0 from J, leaving 9 bases between them. The CDR3 DNA follows: TGTGCCAGCTCACGTGGGCTTACGAACACCGGGGAGCTGTTTTTT. Amino acid sequence: CASSRGLTNTGELFF.

The chain carries TRBV11-2 and TRBJ1-3; 7 nucleotides match TRBD1. The CDR3 loop spans 15 amino acids. Germline trimming cut 5 bases from V and 4 bases from J; bases unmatched to any gene: 8. Germline V gene data show CDR1 as SGHAT and CDR2 as FQNNGV. The CDR3 DNA reads as TGTGCCAGCAGCAGCCACAGGGGCGCCGGAAACACCATATATTTT. This translates into CASSSHRGAGNTIYF.

The V and J genes are TRBV6-6 and TRBJ1-1; D not resolved. V lost 6 bases to trimming and J lost 4 bases, with 9 bases between them. The CDR3 length is 12 residues. Germline-derived CDR1 and CDR2 are MNHNY and SVGAGI (reference sequence). CDR3 loop: CASRVGSTEAFF. CDR3 nucleotides: TGTGCCAGCAGGGTGGGGAGCACTGAAGCTTTCTTT.

The chain couples TRBV18 to TRBJ2-1, with 9 bases aligning to TRBD2. Germline loops: CDR1 KGHSH, CDR2 LQKENI. The ends lost 1 base at V and 9 bases at J; junction bases unmatched: 4. The length of the CDR3 is 14 residues. Written as DNA, the CDR3 is TGTGCCAGCTCACCACTAGCGGGAGAAACTGAGCAGTTCTTC. It yields the protein CASSPLAGETEQFF.

The chain recombines TRBV18 with TRBJ2-7; 9 bases line up with TRBD1. This CDR3 is built from 16 residues. After removal of 2 bases from V and 0 bases from J, the junction contained 5 bases not matched to a gene. CDR1 and CDR2 from the germline V gene are KGHSH and LQKENI. CDR3 loop: CASSPSGTGISYEQYF. CDR3 bases: TGTGCCAGCTCACCAAGTGGGACAGGGATCTCCTACGAGCAGTACTTC.

V gene TRBV7-9 combines with J gene TRBJ2-1; unclear D gene. This CDR3 spans 12 amino acids. Trimming cost V 2 bases and J 7 bases, with 6 bases left between them. In germline, CDR1 is SEHNR, CDR2 FQNEAQ (reference sequence). This CDR3 is CASSLTKNEQFF. In nucleotides, the CDR3 is TGTGCCAGCAGCTTAACAAAGAATGAGCAGTTCTTC.

V usage is TRBV2 and J usage is TRBJ1-5, with 7 bases lining up with TRBD1. The V gene end was trimmed by 6 bases and the J gene end by 0 bases; junction bases not matched to a gene: 5. The V gene's germline CDR1 is SNHLY and CDR2 FYNNEI. The CDR3 has 15 residues. The CDR3 DNA reads TGTGCCAGCAGGGGGACAGATTCTAGCAATCAGCCCCAGCATTTT. Amino acids: CASRGTDSSNQPQHF. The full variable domain, completed using reference TRBV2 and TRBJ1-5, is EPEVTQTPSHQVTQMGQEVILRCVPISNHLYFYWYRQILGQKVEFLVSFYNNEISEKSEIFDDQFSVERPDGSNFTLKIRSTKLEDSAMYFCASRGTDSSNQPQHFGDGTRLSIL.

The V and J genes are TRBV27 and TRBJ2-5; no reliable D call. Between the trimmed V and J ends, which lost 6 bases and 0 bases, there was a span of 17 bases. This CDR3 is built from 16 residues. In germline, CDR1 is MNHEY, CDR2 SMNVEV (reference sequence). The CDR3 sequence is CASSPSGGEYQETQYF. As DNA, the CDR3 is TGTGCCAGCAGCCCCTCGGGTGGCGAATACCAAGAGACCCAGTACTTC.

This sequence joins TRBV9 and TRBJ1-2; TRBD1 aligns across 9 bases. V dropped 3 bases and J dropped 3; count of bases not matched to a gene: 9. CDR3 size: 16 residues. Germline CDR1 and CDR2: SGDLS and YYNGEE. DNA for the CDR3: TGTGCCAGCAGCGCCTGGACAGGGGCAGGAGACTATGGCTACACCTTC. Translation: CASSAWTGAGDYGYTF. Complete variable domain (other parts from reference TRBV9 and TRBJ1-2): DSGVTQTPKHLITATGQRVTLRCSPRSGDLSVYWYQQSLDQGLQFLIQYYNGEERAKGNILERFSAQQFPDLHSELNLSSLELGDSALYFCASSAWTGAGDYGYTFGSGTRLTVV.

The J gene is TRBJ2-7, the V gene TRBV10-1; weak D call: TRBD2 (6 bases). The CDR3 loop spans 13 amino acids. V lost 8 bases and J 5 bases, leaving 16 bases between the germline ends. CDR1 and CDR2 from the germline V gene are WNHNN and SYGVQD (reference sequence). The chain's CDR3 is CASSDSWEDEQYF. The CDR3 nucleotides are TGCGCCAGCTCCGACTCCTGGGAGGACGAGCAGTACTTC.

The V call is TRBV2, the J call TRBJ2-5; possibly TRBD2 for D (5 bases). Germline CDR1 and CDR2: SNHLY and FYNNEI. V was shortened by 4 bases and J by 14 bases, with 17 bases between the two germline ends. The CDR3 is 12 residues long. In DNA, the CDR3 is TGTGCCAGCAGTGGGGAGACACGACACCTTTACTTC. It is translated as CASSGETRHLYF.

This chain uses TRBV7-6 with TRBJ2-1; TRBD2 agrees at 8 bases. CDR3 length equals 12 residues. Germline V lookup: CDR1 SGHVS, CDR2 FNYEAQ. Unmatched junction bases numbered 3, after V lost 5 bases and J lost 9 bases. The CDR3 reads CASSVTSVEQFF. The CDR3 DNA sequence: TGTGCCAGCAGCGTGACTAGCGTTGAGCAGTTCTTC.

The rearrangement uses TRBV11-2 and TRBJ2-1; D unclear. Looked up from germline, CDR1 is SGHAT and CDR2 is FQNNGV. V was cut by 5 bases and J by 4 bases, with 9 bases left in between. The CDR3 runs 13 residues. In DNA, the CDR3 is TGTGCCAGCAGCCACCATCTATACAATGAGCAGTTCTTC. Its protein product is CASSHHLYNEQFF.

As regards this clone: Compared with germline, one end of the junction differs, possibly owing to a read error. The chain is built from TRBV4-1 and TRBJ2-5, with 8 bases matching TRBD2. CDR3 length: 17 amino acids. Looked up from germline, CDR1 is MGHRA and CDR2 is YSYEKL. The CDR3 protein is CASSQEHSGTRKETRYF. As DNA, the CDR3 is TGCGCCAGCAGCCAGGAGCATTCCGGGACTAGAAAAGAGACCCGGTACTTC.

The genes are TRBV18 and TRBJ1-2; possibly TRBD1 for D (5 bases). The CDR3 has 14 residues. V dropped 0 bases and J dropped 2 bases, with 7 bases sitting between them. CDR1 KGHSH and CDR2 LQKENI come from the germline V gene. The chain's CDR3 is CASSPPGLNYGYTF. CDR3 bases: TGTGCCAGCTCACCACCGGGGCTCAACTATGGCTACACCTTC.

The genes are TRBV28 and TRBJ2-1; 11 bases line up with TRBD2. The CDR3 runs 15 residues. Trimming cost V 2 bases and J 8 bases; bases outside gene matches: 5. Germline V gene lookup returns CDR1 MDHEN and CDR2 SYDVKM. The CDR3 sequence: CASSLTSGRQHEQFF. CDR3 sequence (DNA): TGTGCCAGCAGTTTAACTAGCGGGAGACAGCATGAGCAGTTCTTC.

The chain joins TRBV28 to TRBJ2-7; 8 nucleotides match TRBD2. The V and J ends lost 6 bases and 3 bases, in that order; junction bases with no gene match: 7. Germline CDR1 MDHEN, CDR2 SYDVKM. This CDR3 spans 14 amino acids. CDR3 coding DNA: TGTGCCAGCAGGGGAACTAGCGGCTACTACGAGCAGTACTTC. It specifies CASRGTSGYYEQYF.